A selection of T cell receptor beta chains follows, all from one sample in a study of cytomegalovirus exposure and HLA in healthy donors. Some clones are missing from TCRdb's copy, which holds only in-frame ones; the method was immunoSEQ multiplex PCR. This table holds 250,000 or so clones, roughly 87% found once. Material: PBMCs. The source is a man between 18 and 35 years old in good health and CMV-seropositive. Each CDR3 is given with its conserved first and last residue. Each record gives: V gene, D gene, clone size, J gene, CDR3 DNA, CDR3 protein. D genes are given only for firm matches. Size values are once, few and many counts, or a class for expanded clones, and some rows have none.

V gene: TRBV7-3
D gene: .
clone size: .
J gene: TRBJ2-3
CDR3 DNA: TGTGCCAGCAGCCAAACACGCACAGATACGCAGTATTTT
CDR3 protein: CASSQTRTDTQYF

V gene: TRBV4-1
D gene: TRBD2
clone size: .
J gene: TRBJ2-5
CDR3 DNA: TGCGCCAGCAGCCTGGGGACTAGCGGGAGTGGAGAGACCCAGTACTTC
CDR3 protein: CASSLGTSGSGETQYF

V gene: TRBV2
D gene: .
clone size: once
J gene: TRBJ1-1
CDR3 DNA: TGTGCCAGCAGAAGAATGAACACTGAAGCTTTCTTT
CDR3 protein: CASRRMNTEAFF

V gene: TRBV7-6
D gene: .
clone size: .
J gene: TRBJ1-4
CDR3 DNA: TGTGCCAGCAAAGGGGCGAGTGAAAAACTGTTTTTT
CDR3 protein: CASKGASEKLFF

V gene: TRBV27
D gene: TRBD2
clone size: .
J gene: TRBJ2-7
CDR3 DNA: TGTGCCAGCAGTCTAAAGGGTTTTAGCGGGAGGGCCATCTACGAGCAGTACTTC
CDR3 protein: CASSLKGFSGRAIYEQYF

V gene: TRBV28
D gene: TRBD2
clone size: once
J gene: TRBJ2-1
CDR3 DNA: TGTGCCAGCAGTTTACTAGCGGGAGACAATGAGCAGTTCTTC
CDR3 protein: CASSLLAGDNEQFF

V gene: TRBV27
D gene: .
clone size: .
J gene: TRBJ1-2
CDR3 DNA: TGTGCCAGCAGTTTCCAGGGTTCGGGAGGCTACACCTTC
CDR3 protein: CASSFQGSGGYTF

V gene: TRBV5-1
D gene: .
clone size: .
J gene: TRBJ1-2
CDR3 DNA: TGCGCCAGCAGCTTGGCGGTCAGCCCGGATGGCTACACCTTC
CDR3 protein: CASSLAVSPDGYTF

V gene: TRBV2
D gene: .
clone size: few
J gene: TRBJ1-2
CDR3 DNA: TGTGCCAGCAGGCCTGCTTTTCACTATGGCTACACCTTC
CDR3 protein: CASRPAFHYGYTF

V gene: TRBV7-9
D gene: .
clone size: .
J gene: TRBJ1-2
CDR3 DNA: TGTGCCAGCAGTCCCTCGACAATTTTACATGGCTACACCTTC
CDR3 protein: CASSPSTILHGYTF

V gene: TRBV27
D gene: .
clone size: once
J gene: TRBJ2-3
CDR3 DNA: TGTGCCAGCAGTTTCAGCCCGACAGATACGCAGTATTTT
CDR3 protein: CASSFSPTDTQYF

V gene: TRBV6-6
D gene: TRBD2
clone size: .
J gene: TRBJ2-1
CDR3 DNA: TGTGCCAGCAGACCCCCGACTAGCGGGAGTAATGAGCAGTTCTTC
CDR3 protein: CASRPPTSGSNEQFF

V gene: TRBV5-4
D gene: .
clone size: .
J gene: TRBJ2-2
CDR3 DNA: TGTGCCAGCAGTTCTTATAAAGAGTTGGCGTACACCGGGGAGCTGTTTTTT
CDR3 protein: CASSSYKELAYTGELFF

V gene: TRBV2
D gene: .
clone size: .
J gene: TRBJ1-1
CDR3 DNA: TGTGCCAGCGAACAGAACACTGAAGCTTTCTTT
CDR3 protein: CASEQNTEAFF

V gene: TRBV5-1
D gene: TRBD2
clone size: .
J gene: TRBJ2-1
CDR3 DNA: TGCGCCAGCAGCCATTCCTGGACCAGGGAGGGGCCTGAGGCTGAGCAGTTCTTC
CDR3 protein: CASSHSWTREGPEAEQFF

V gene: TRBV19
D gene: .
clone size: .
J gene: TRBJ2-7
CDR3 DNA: TGTGCCAGTAGCTACGAGCAGTACTTC
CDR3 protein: CASSYEQYF

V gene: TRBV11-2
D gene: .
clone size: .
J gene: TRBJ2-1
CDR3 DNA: TGTGCCAGCAGCCCGTACAATGAGCAGTTCTTC
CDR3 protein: CASSPYNEQFF

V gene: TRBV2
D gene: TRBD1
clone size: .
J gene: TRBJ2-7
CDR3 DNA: TGTGCCAGCGGAGGACAGGGCTACGAGCAGTACTTC
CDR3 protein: CASGGQGYEQYF

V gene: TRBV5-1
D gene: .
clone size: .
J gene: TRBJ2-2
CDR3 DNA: TGCGCCAGCAGCTTGATAGCGGACACCGGGGAGCTGTTTTTT
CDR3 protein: CASSLIADTGELFF

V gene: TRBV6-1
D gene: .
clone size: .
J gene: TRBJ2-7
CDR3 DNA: TGTGCCAGCAGTGAAGCCCCAGGGACCTACGAGCAGTACTTC
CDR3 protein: CASSEAPGTYEQYF

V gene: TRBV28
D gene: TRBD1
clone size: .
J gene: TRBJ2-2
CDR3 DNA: TGTGCCAGCTCCTATGGGGTCGGGACAGTCACCGGGGAGCTGTTTTTT
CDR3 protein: CASSYGVGTVTGELFF

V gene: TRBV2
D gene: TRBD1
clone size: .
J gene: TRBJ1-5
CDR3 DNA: TGTGCCAGCAGTGCGAAGGGGACAGGGAATCAGCCCCAGCATTTT
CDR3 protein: CASSAKGTGNQPQHF

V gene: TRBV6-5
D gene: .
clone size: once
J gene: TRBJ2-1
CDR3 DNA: TGTGCCAGCAGTTCCGAGCGGGCCGATTATGAGCAGTTCTTC
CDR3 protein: CASSSERADYEQFF

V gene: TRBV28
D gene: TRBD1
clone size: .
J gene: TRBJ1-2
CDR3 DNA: TGTGCCAGCTCGGGACAGGGGATAATATATGGCTACACCTTC
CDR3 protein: CASSGQGIIYGYTF

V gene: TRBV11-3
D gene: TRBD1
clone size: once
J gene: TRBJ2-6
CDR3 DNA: TGTGCCAGCAGCCACGGGACAGGGAGTTCTGGGGCCAACGTCCTGACTTTC
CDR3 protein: CASSHGTGSSGANVLTF

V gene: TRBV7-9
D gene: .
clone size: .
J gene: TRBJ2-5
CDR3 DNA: TGTGCCAGCACCACATGGGACATTGAAGAGACCCAGTACTTC
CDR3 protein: CASTTWDIEETQYF

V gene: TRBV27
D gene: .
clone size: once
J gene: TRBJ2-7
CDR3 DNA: TGTGCCAGCAGTTGGGGGGCGGACAGCTACGAGCAGTACTTC
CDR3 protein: CASSWGADSYEQYF

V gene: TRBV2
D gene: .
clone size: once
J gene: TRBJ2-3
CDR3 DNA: TGTGCCAGCAAAAGGGACGGGTACACAGATACGCAGTATTTT
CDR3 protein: CASKRDGYTDTQYF

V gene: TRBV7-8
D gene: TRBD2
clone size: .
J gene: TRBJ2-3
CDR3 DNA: TGTGCCAGCAGCTTAAGTAGCGGGAGGTCGACAGATACGCAGTATTTT
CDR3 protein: CASSLSSGRSTDTQYF

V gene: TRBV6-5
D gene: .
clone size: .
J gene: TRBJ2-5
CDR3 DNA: TGTGCCAGCAGTCCCCAGGGCATGGGGCAAGAGACCCAGTACTTC
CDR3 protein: CASSPQGMGQETQYF

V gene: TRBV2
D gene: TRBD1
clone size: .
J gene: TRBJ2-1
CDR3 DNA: TGTGCCAGCATCACGGGACAGGGTTACAATGAGCAGTTCTTC
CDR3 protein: CASITGQGYNEQFF